Below are 3 T cell receptor beta chains sequenced from a single sample in a study of blood T cell repertoires in COVID-19. The data were produced by immunoSEQ multiplex PCR, yet TCRdb's version contains in-frame clones alone and is incomplete. The sample comprises roughly 69,000 clones, roughly nine tenths of which are singletons, and roughly 4% rests with the top ten. The sample taken for sequencing was peripheral blood. The receptors stem from a man aged 50 to 59 with active COVID-19.

The V call is TRBV18, the J call TRBJ1-4; D possibly corresponds to TRBD1 (5 bases). Germline lookup yields CDR1 KGHSH and CDR2 LQKENI. The CDR3 covers 16 residues. The V and J ends lost 0 bases and 5 bases respectively, with 13 bases between them. CDR3 nucleotide sequence: TGTGCCAGCTCACCACCAGGGCAGGGCTTCAATGAAAAACTGTTTTTT. Translated, it gives CASSPPGQGFNEKLFF. The full variable domain, completed using reference TRBV18 and TRBJ1-4, is NAGVMQNPRHLVRRRGQEARLRCSPMKGHSHVYWYRQLPEEGLKFMVYLQKENIIDESGMPKERFSAEFPKEGPSILRIQQVVRGDSAAYFCASSPPGQGFNEKLFFGSGTQLSVL.

The CDR3 here is CASSLTSTDTQYF. In nucleotides, the CDR3 is TGTGCCAGCAGCTTGACTAGCACAGATACGCAGTATTTT. This chain links TRBV5-4 with TRBJ2-3; unclear D gene. The V gene lost 1 base and the J gene lost 0 bases, with 3 bases spanning the gap. This CDR3 is built from 13 residues. CDR1 is SGHNT and CDR2 is YYREEE in the germline V gene (reference sequence).

The chain has TRBV7-8 and TRBJ2-5; a possible D gene is TRBD1 (6 bases). CDR1 is SGHVS, CDR2 FQNEAQ, per germline. Trimming cost V 5 bases and J 6 bases, with 19 bases left between them. The CDR3 has 15 residues. CDR3 sequence reads: CASSPEGRGTKTQYF. CDR3 coding DNA: TGTGCCAGCAGCCCAGAGGGCAGGGGCACGAAGACCCAGTACTTC.